This T cell receptor (beta chain) was observed in a study of cytomegalovirus exposure and HLA in healthy donors. Regarding the study as a whole: Generally TCR sequences proved uncommon, though certain public TCRs appeared in numerous donors. In vitro testing confirmed a few CMV-associated chains as specific for CMV antigens.

Trimming took off 0 bases at V and 5 bases at J, with 14 bases between the two ends. Per germline, CDR1 SGHRS and CDR2 YFSETQ. CDR3 size: 15 residues. Turning to this clone: Antigen specificity is unknown.

Produced via immunoSEQ multiplex PCR; TCRdb's table is partial and in-frame only. The sample contains 71,000 or so clones, approximately 95% of which appear only once. Sequenced: PBMCs. The chain carries TRBV5-1 and TRBJ2-5, with D possibly TRBD1 on 6 matching bases. The source is a woman aged 18-30 years in good health and CMV-seronegative. CDR3 DNA: TGCGCCAGCAGCTTGGCCACCACAGGGATGGAGACCCAGTACTTC. Translated, it gives CASSLATTGMETQYF. Complete variable domain (other parts from reference TRBV5-1 and TRBJ2-5): KAGVTQTPRYLIKTRGQQVTLSCSPISGHRSVSWYQQTPGQGLQFLFEYFSETQRNKGNFPGRFSGRQFSNSRSEMNVSTLELGDSALYLCASSLATTGMETQYFGPGTRLLVL.